The 30 T cell receptor beta chains reported below all come from one sample, sequenced in a study of response to subunit inactivated influenza vaccine. TCRdb passed the RT-PCR reads through MiXCR, listing each CDR3 protein once. The sample comprises about 620,000 distinct CDR3 sequences, about 11% of which are singletons, and approximately 10% rests with the top ten. Another study also made use of these data, one on T cells expressing NK-cell markers. In that study: Generation of TCR beta cDNA was performed by 5'RACE template switching incorporating UMIs.

The sample was PBMCs from blood, taken on the day of vaccination. The source is a man in his fifties who received an inactivated influenza vaccine.

This clonotype is a singleton in its sample. The J gene is TRBJ2-5, the V gene TRBV5-6; 7 positions agree with TRBD2. J was trimmed by 5 bases and V by 6 bases; bases with no gene match: 7. This CDR3 is 13 amino acids long. Germline values: CDR1 SGHDT, CDR2 YYEEEE. The CDR3 sequence is CASIRTRDETQYF. CDR3 nucleotide sequence: TGTGCCAGCATCCGGACTAGGGATGAGACCCAGTACTTC.

The chain combines TRBV10-3 with TRBJ2-7, with D tentatively TRBD1 (5 bases). This CDR3 comprises 15 residues. The V gene's germline CDR1 is ENHRY and CDR2 SYGVKD. Trimming removed 0 bases from V and 5 bases from J, with 14 bases in between. DNA for the CDR3: TGTGCCATCAGTGAGTCTCCGGGCAGGGCTCACGAGCAGTACTTC. It is translated as CAISESPGRAHEQYF.

This clonotype was seen a handful of times. The chain carries TRBV29-1 and TRBJ2-7; the D call may be TRBD1 or TRBD2 (5 bases each). The CDR3 loop spans 13 amino acids. V shed 8 bases and J shed 0 bases, with 14 bases lying between them. Per germline, CDR1 SQVTM and CDR2 ANQGSEA. This CDR3 reads CSIGTTNSYEQYF. The CDR3 DNA sequence: TGCAGCATTGGGACGACTAACTCCTACGAGCAGTACTTC.

This clonotype came up a few times. The chain links TRBV5-1 to TRBJ1-6; 7 nucleotides match TRBD1. The CDR3 is 14 amino acids. With 4 bases clipped from V and 9 bases from J, the junction kept 7 bases outside the gene matches. Germline V gene lookup returns CDR1 SGHRS and CDR2 YFSETQ. CDR3 bases: TGCGCCAGCAGCCCCCAGGGGGTCGCTTCACCCCTCCACTTT. Translating gives CASSPQGVASPLHF.

This clonotype was detected only a few times. V gene TRBV20-1 combines with J gene TRBJ2-7, with D perhaps TRBD1 or TRBD2 (5 bases each). The CDR3 runs to 14 residues. Between the trimmed V and J ends, which lost 5 bases and 3 bases, there was a span of 17 bases. Germline V gene lookup returns CDR1 DFQATT and CDR2 SNEGSKA (reference sequence). The CDR3 DNA reads as TGCAGTGCTTCCATCGGGGCCGCAAGCTACGAGCAGTACTTC. This sequence encodes CSASIGAASYEQYF.

The rearrangement links TRBV9 to TRBJ1-1; 9 positions agree with TRBD1. The CDR3 has 16 residues. Germline V gives CDR1 SGDLS, CDR2 YYNGEE. Trimming took 0 bases from V and 3 from J; bases not matched to a gene: 6. The CDR3 loop is CASSVDRGQFDTEAFF. CDR3 nucleotides: TGTGCCAGCAGCGTAGACAGGGGGCAATTCGACACTGAAGCTTTCTTT.

This clonotype was seen repeatedly, ten times or more. The V gene is TRBV20-1, the J gene TRBJ2-3; TRBD1 aligns across 7 bases. Germline V gives CDR1 DFQATT, CDR2 SNEGSKA (reference sequence). CDR3 length equals 13 residues. V was pared by 4 bases and J by 5 bases, with 6 bases of the junction left unmatched. The CDR3 spells CSAKTGNVDTQYF. The CDR3 nucleotides are TGCAGTGCTAAGACAGGGAATGTAGATACGCAGTATTTT.

This clonotype has just a few counts. The chain recombines TRBV11-2 with TRBJ2-3, with D possibly matching TRBD2 (6 bases). V lost 2 bases, J lost 2 bases, and 14 bases lay in between. The CDR3 consists of 16 residues. Germline lookup yields CDR1 SGHAT and CDR2 FQNNGV. Here the CDR3 DNA reads TGTGCCAGCAGCTTAATAGCGGCCTCCCACACAGATACGCAGTATTTT. Amino acids: CASSLIAASHTDTQYF. The variable domain in full, completed from reference TRBV11-2 and TRBJ2-3, reads EAGVAQSPRYKIIEKRQSVAFWCNPISGHATLYWYQQILGQGPKLLIQFQNNGVVDDSQLPKDRFSAERLKGVDSTLKIQPAKLEDSAVYLCASSLIAASHTDTQYFGPGTRLTVL.

The CDR3 DNA follows: TGTGCCAGCTCTACGACAGGGGCGACAATCGGTGGGGCCAACGTCCTGACTTTC. As protein: CASSTTGATIGGANVLTF. The chain uses TRBV18 and TRBJ2-6, with 8 bases fitting TRBD1. CDR1 and CDR2 from the germline V gene are KGHSH and LQKENI. The CDR3 consists of 18 residues. V lost 6 bases to trimming and J lost 3 bases; unmatched junction nucleotides: 13.

This clonotype showed up just a few times. The chain recombines TRBV5-1 with TRBJ2-3; possibly TRBD2 for D (5 bases). The germline gives CDR1 SGHRS, CDR2 YFSETQ. The CDR3 length is 14 residues. V lost 0 bases and J lost 4, with 9 bases in between. The CDR3 bases are TGCGCCAGCAGCTTGGGAGCGGAGTCAGATACGCAGTATTTT. This gives the protein CASSLGAESDTQYF. Full variable domain (missing parts from reference TRBV5-1 and TRBJ2-3): KAGVTQTPRYLIKTRGQQVTLSCSPISGHRSVSWYQQTPGQGLQFLFEYFSETQRNKGNFPGRFSGRQFSNSRSEMNVSTLELGDSALYLCASSLGAESDTQYFGPGTRLTVL.

This clonotype has just a few counts. The genes are TRBV14 and TRBJ2-7; 9 bases are shared with TRBD1. The germline CDR1 and CDR2 sequences are SGHDN and FVKESK. Losses at the gene ends were 7 bases for V and 4 bases for J; bases not matched to a gene: 8. The CDR3 runs 14 residues. The CDR3 DNA reads as TGTGCCAGCAACTCGGGACAGGGCCCTTACGAGCAGTACTTC. Translating it yields CASNSGQGPYEQYF.

This clonotype was picked up a small number of times. The CDR3 DNA is TGTGCCAGCAGCGTAGTGGGTCCTAATGAGCAGTTCTTC. Its protein is CASSVVGPNEQFF. The chain combines TRBV9 with TRBJ2-1; D ambiguous. This CDR3 has 13 residues. CDR1 is SGDLS, CDR2 YYNGEE, per germline. The ends were cut back, 0 bases at V and 7 bases at J, with 8 bases in the middle.

This clonotype has more than one count but fewer than ten. This chain links TRBV4-3 with TRBJ1-1, with D possibly TRBD1 on 5 matching bases. This CDR3 spans 13 amino acids. The V gene's germline CDR1 is LGHNA and CDR2 YSLEER. Trimming removed 0 bases from V and 6 bases from J, with 8 bases in between. The CDR3 region has the DNA TGCGCCAGCAGCCAAGAGGGGGGGGCTGAAGCTTTCTTT. Its protein product is CASSQEGGAEAFF.

In this sample, this clonotype turned up many times. The V gene is TRBV25-1, the J gene TRBJ2-2; a weak D match, TRBD2 (5 bases). Per the germline V gene, CDR1 is MGHDK and CDR2 is SYGVNS. CDR3 length equals 14 residues. V lost 5 bases, J lost 3 bases, and 10 bases lay in between. CDR3 in DNA: TGTGCCAGCAGTAGGACTGGGGACACCGGGGAGCTGTTTTTT. This codes for CASSRTGDTGELFF.

This clonotype was recorded at least ten times. The chain couples TRBV4-2 to TRBJ2-4, with 7 bases lining up with TRBD2. CDR1 is LGHNA, CDR2 YNFKEQ, per germline. CDR3 size: 17 residues. The ends lost 0 bases at V and 0 bases at J; junction bases unmatched: 5. The CDR3, as DNA: TGTGCCAGCAGCCAAGAGGCTGGGGGGGTAGCCAAAAACATTCAGTACTTC. It codes for CASSQEAGGVAKNIQYF.

The table lists this clonotype with a few counts. This chain links TRBV9 with TRBJ2-2; the D gene is possibly TRBD1 (6 bases). This CDR3 is built from 15 residues. The germline gives CDR1 SGDLS, CDR2 YYNGEE. V was pared by 3 bases and J by 5 bases, with 14 bases between. The CDR3 sequence is CASSAHTGQTGELFF. CDR3 bases: TGTGCCAGCAGCGCTCACACAGGGCAAACCGGGGAGCTGTTTTTT.

The genes are TRBV4-1 and TRBJ2-7; D not certain. The CDR3 consists of 15 residues. Trimming removed 1 base from V and 3 bases from J, with 13 bases in between. Germline CDR1 reads MGHRA; CDR2 reads YSYEKL. CDR3 nucleotide sequence: TGCGCCAGCAGCCAAGGTTTTCTAGGTCTCTACGAGCAGTACTTC. Translated: CASSQGFLGLYEQYF.

The chain has TRBV29-1 and TRBJ2-1, with TRBD2 matching 12 bases. The V segment lost 7 bases and the J segment 7 bases; nucleotides outside the gene matches: 8. Germline V gene data show CDR1 as SQVTM and CDR2 as ANQGSEA. CDR3 length equals 14 residues. The CDR3 loop reads CSGKTSGRMNEQFF. The CDR3, as DNA: TGCAGCGGGAAAACTAGCGGGAGGATGAATGAGCAGTTCTTC.

This clonotype was detected a few times. This chain joins TRBV20-1 and TRBJ2-1, with TRBD2 matching 13 bases. Germline CDR1 reads DFQATT; CDR2 reads SNEGSKA (reference sequence). V lost 1 base to trimming and J lost 5 bases; unmatched junction nucleotides: 8. The CDR3 has 17 amino acids. CDR3 amino acids: CSARALVGTSGNNEQFF. CDR3 bases: TGCAGTGCTAGAGCCTTAGTAGGGACTAGCGGGAACAATGAGCAGTTCTTC.

This clonotype was observed a few times. The rearrangement links TRBV28 to TRBJ2-7; 8 bases align to TRBD1. This CDR3 is built from 14 residues. The junction had 6 bases not matched to a gene; V was cut back by 6 bases and J by 2 bases. Germline assignment: CDR1 MDHEN and CDR2 SYDVKM. The CDR3: CASSLDRVAYEQYF. In DNA form, the CDR3 reads TGTGCCAGCAGCCTGGACAGGGTGGCCTACGAGCAGTACTTC.

The chain uses TRBV12-3 or TRBV12-4 and TRBJ1-5; 7 positions match TRBD1. V lost 6 bases and J lost 8; bases outside the gene matches: 7. CDR3 length equals 13 residues. The CDR3 nucleotides are TGTGCCAGCAGCAACAGGGGTCGGGAGCCCCAGCATTTT. Translation gives CASSNRGREPQHF.

The chain couples TRBV27 to TRBJ2-1; the D gene is possibly TRBD2 (5 bases). V shed 5 bases and J shed 5 bases, with 13 bases lying between them. The CDR3 totals 14 residues. The germline gives CDR1 MNHEY, CDR2 SMNVEV (reference sequence). The CDR3 DNA reads TGTGCCAGCAGTCTCCTATGGGGAGACAATGAGCAGTTCTTC. Translating it yields CASSLLWGDNEQFF.

This chain joins TRBV12-3 or TRBV12-4 and TRBJ2-3, with D perhaps matching TRBD2 (6 bases). The CDR3 extends over 14 amino acids. Trimming took off 0 bases at V and 7 bases at J, with 11 bases between the two ends. The CDR3 loop is CASSLAGTPNTQYF. DNA for the CDR3: TGTGCCAGCAGTTTAGCCGGGACTCCCAATACGCAGTATTTT.

This clonotype occurred a few times. CDR3 bases: TGCAGTGCTAGGGGGCGGGAGGGCCCGTCCTACGAGCAGTACTTC. Amino acids: CSARGREGPSYEQYF. The chain combines TRBV20-1 with TRBJ2-7; TRBD2 matches 9 bases. Germline V gene data show CDR1 as DFQATT and CDR2 as SNEGSKA (reference sequence). The CDR3 extends over 15 amino acids. The ends lost 3 bases at V and 1 base at J; junction bases unmatched: 7.

Only a few counts were recorded for this clonotype. V and J are TRBV7-9 and TRBJ2-3, with D hard to call. The length of the CDR3 is 12 residues. The germline CDR1 and CDR2 sequences are SEHNR and FQNEAQ (reference sequence). Trimming took 9 bases from V and 1 from J, leaving 8 bases between them. The CDR3 nucleotides are TGTGCCAGGTCGGTCGGCACAGATACGCAGTATTTT. Protein sequence: CARSVGTDTQYF.

The V call is TRBV19, the J call TRBJ2-2; no clear D gene. Germline CDR1 LNHDA, CDR2 SQIVND (reference sequence). Trimming cost V 3 bases and J 1 base, with 6 bases left between them. The length of the CDR3 is 14 residues. CDR3 sequence: CASSIVQNTGELFF. CDR3 nucleotides: TGTGCCAGTAGTATTGTGCAGAACACCGGGGAGCTGTTTTTT.

The chain carries TRBV7-9 and TRBJ2-1; no clear D. The CDR3 has 11 amino acids. In germline, CDR1 is SEHNR, CDR2 FQNEAQ (reference sequence). CDR3 DNA: TGTCTTTGTGGTTCCTACAATGAGCAGTTCTTC. Protein product: CLCGSYNEQFF. The variable domain in full, completed from reference TRBV7-9 and TRBJ2-1, reads DTGVSQNPRHKITKRGQNVTFRCDPISEHNRLYWYRQTLGQGPEFLTYFQNEAQLEKSRLLSDRFSAERPKGSFSTLEIQRTEQGDSAMYLCLCGSYNEQFFGPGTRLTVL.

There are a few counts of this clonotype. The chain carries TRBV5-1 and TRBJ1-2, with no clear D. CDR1 and CDR2 (germline): SGHRS, YFSETQ. V shed 4 bases and J shed 4 bases, with 14 bases lying between them. This CDR3 is built from 14 residues. As DNA, the CDR3 is TGCGCCAGCAGCCAGGACGGGTTAATCTATGGCTACACCTTC. Translated, it gives CASSQDGLIYGYTF.

This clonotype has only a few counts. The chain links TRBV7-2 to TRBJ2-2; the D gene is possibly TRBD2 (6 bases). Trimming stripped 0 bases from V and 1 base from J, with 9 bases between. Germline lookup yields CDR1 SGHTA and CDR2 FQGNSA. This CDR3 has 16 residues. Here the CDR3 reads CASSLADSGNTGELFF. The CDR3 DNA is TGTGCCAGCAGCTTAGCGGATAGCGGGAACACCGGGGAGCTGTTTTTT.

This clonotype has more than one count but fewer than ten. The V call is TRBV29-1, the J call TRBJ2-4; 14 nucleotides agree with TRBD2. CDR3 length: 16 residues. V lost 7 bases to trimming and J lost 3 bases; unmatched junction nucleotides: 8. In germline, CDR1 is SQVTM, CDR2 ANQGSEA. The chain's CDR3 is CSAAGLAGVVKNIQYF. The CDR3 DNA follows: TGCAGCGCTGCGGGACTAGCGGGAGTGGTCAAAAACATTCAGTACTTC.